This T cell receptor beta chain is from a study of T cells in Graves' hyperthyroidism and ophthalmopathy. This clonotype has a count of ten or more. Its antigen remains unidentified. General observations from the study: Most expanded thyroid clonotypes above 0.001 recurred in blood. By a 13 V-J model, ophthalmopathy was set apart from stable hyperthyroidism.

The V gene's germline CDR1 is KGHSH and CDR2 LQKENI. Trimming took off 2 bases at V and 3 bases at J, with 11 bases between the two ends. This CDR3 is 14 amino acids long. Using RNA transcripts as the source, TCR beta CDR3 regions were amplified. TCR CDR3 regions were first amplified by RT-PCR with HTBI primers. TCRdb called the multiplex PCR reads again in MiXCR, with one record for every CDR3 protein. The sample lists approximately 620,000 distinct CDR3 sequences; around 15% were seen once. Input material: blood. The source is a middle-aged woman with Graves' ophthalmopathy. The chain employs TRBV18 and TRBJ2-7; no clear D. This chain's CDR3 is CASSPLEQIYEQYF. The CDR3 bases are TGTGCCAGCTCACCATTGGAACAGATCTACGAGCAGTACTTC.